Here is one T cell receptor (beta chain) with its context. Its antigen is unidentified. In the PCR, 60 Vbeta and 13 Jbeta primers were used. Measured with immunoSEQ multiplex PCR; TCRdb has only the in-frame clones, and not every one. The sample includes about 77,000 clones, 75% to 85% seen only once; the top ten take roughly 3.5%. These data are taken from a study of cytomegalovirus exposure and HLA in healthy donors. Study-wide background: Early released data had about 80 million unique TCRs, all coming from HLA-typed donors. Study-wide points: Later work associated fewer than 20,000 TCR beta sequences with HLA alleles at 0.05 false discovery rate. Testing in vitro showed a few CMV-associated chains specific for CMV antigens. TCR beta chain V- and J-gene trimming was linked, in a later analysis, to a missense variant in DCLRE1C.

Sequencing used PBMCs. The receptor was derived from a man aged 35 to 55 in good health and CMV-seronegative.

The CDR3 DNA follows: TGTGCCAGCAGTATAAGCGGGGGGGGGTCCAATGAGCAGTTCTTC. Its protein is CASSISGGGSNEQFF. The gene calls are TRBV27 and TRBJ2-1, with 10 bases matching TRBD2. The germline V gene has CDR1 MNHEY and CDR2 SMNVEV (reference sequence). Unmatched junction bases numbered 7, after V lost 5 bases and J lost 6 bases. The CDR3 has 15 residues.